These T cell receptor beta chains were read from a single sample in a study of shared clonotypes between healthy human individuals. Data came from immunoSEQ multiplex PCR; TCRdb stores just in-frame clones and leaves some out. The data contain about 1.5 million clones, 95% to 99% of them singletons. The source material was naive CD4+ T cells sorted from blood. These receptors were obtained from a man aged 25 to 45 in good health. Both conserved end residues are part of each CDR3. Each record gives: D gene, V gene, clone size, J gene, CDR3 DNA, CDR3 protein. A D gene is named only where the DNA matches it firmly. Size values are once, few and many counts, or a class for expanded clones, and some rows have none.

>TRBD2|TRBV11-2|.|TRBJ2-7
TGTGCCAGCAGCTCAGGCTTGCTAGCGGTCTACGAGCAGTACTTC
CASSSGLLAVYEQYF
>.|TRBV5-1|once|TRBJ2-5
TGCGCCAGCAGCTGGTTACAGCCCCTGGAAGAGACCCAGTACTTC
CASSWLQPLEETQYF
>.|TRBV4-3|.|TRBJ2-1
TGCGCCAGCAGCCAGTCGGGAGACTTGGATGAGCAGTTCTTC
CASSQSGDLDEQFF
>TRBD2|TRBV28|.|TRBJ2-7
TGTGCCAGCAGAACCGGGAGGACCCTAGACGAGCAGTACTTC
CASRTGRTLDEQYF
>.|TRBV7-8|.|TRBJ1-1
TGTGCCAGCAGCGCTTGGACTGAAGCTTTCTTT
CASSAWTEAFF
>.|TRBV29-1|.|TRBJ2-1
TGCAGCGGGCTGACGGGAAGAAGCAATGAGCAGTTCTTC
CSGLTGRSNEQFF
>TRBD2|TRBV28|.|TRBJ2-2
TGTGCCAGCAGTATCCTAGCGGGAGGCACCGGGGAGCTGTTTTTT
CASSILAGGTGELFF
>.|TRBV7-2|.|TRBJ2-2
TGTGCCAGCAGCTTAGTTGGCAGGGTTACCGGGGAGCTGTTTTTT
CASSLVGRVTGELFF
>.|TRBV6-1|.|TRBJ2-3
TGTGCCAGCAGTGCGGACGGAACTAGCACAGATACGCAGTATTTT
CASSADGTSTDTQYF
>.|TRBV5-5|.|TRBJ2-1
TGTGCCAGCAGCTTGGAAGGGGCCGCTTCCTACAATGAGCAGTTCTTC
CASSLEGAASYNEQFF
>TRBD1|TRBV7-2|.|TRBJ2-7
TGTGCCAGCAGCCCCCCAGGGGGCCAATCCTACGAGCAGTACTTC
CASSPPGGQSYEQYF
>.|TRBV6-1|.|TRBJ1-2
TGTGCCAGCAGTGAAGAGCTTAGGACAGTTATAAACTATGGCTACACCTTC
CASSEELRTVINYGYTF
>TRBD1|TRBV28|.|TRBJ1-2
TGTGCCACCGGGACAGGCTATGGCTACACCTTC
CATGTGYGYTF
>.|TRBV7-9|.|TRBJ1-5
TGTGCCAGCAGCTTAGATGCGGGCCGTAGCAATCAGCCCCAGCATTTT
CASSLDAGRSNQPQHF
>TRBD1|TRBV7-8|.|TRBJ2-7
TGTGCCAGCAGCTTAGCGGTTATGAGGGACAGGGTCTACGAGCAGTACTTC
CASSLAVMRDRVYEQYF
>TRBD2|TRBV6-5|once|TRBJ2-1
TGTGCCAGCAGTACAACGGGACTAGTCGGGTCAGAGCAGTTCTTC
CASSTTGLVGSEQFF
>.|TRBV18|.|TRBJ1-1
TGTGCCAGCTCACAACAGGCGGACGTCACTGAAGCTTTCTTT
CASSQQADVTEAFF
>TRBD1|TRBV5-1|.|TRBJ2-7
TGCGCCAGCAGCTTGGTGGGGACAGCCATCTCCTACGAGCAGTACTTC
CASSLVGTAISYEQYF
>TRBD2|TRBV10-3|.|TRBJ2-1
TGTGCCATCTCGGGGGAGACTAGCGGGAGCAATGAGCAGTTCTTC
CAISGETSGSNEQFF
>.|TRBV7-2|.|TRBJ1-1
TGTGCCAGCAGCAAACCGACAGGCCCGAACACTGAAGCTTTCTTT
CASSKPTGPNTEAFF
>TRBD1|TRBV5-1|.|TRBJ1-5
TGCGCCAGCAGCCCAGGACAGGGAAGCAATCAGCCCCAGCATTTT
CASSPGQGSNQPQHF
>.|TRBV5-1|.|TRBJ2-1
TGCGCCAGCAGCTTGAACGCGGGGCAGTACAATGAGCAGTTCTTC
CASSLNAGQYNEQFF
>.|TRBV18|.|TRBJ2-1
TGTGCCAGCTCACCAAGCGGAGACATTTACAATGAGCAGTTCTTC
CASSPSGDIYNEQFF
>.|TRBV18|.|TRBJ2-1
TGTGCCAGCTCACCCCTTAGTAATCTAGCTAACCACAATGAGCAGTTCTTC
CASSPLSNLANHNEQFF
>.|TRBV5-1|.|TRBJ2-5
TGCGCCAGCAGCTTGCTCGGGGGAATACAAGAGACCCAGTACTTC
CASSLLGGIQETQYF
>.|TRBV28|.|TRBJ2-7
TGTGCCAGCAGTGTCAGGCCGAGCCTATCTTACGAGCAGTACTTC
CASSVRPSLSYEQYF
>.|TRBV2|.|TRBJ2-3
TGTGCCAGCGCCCGCGAGCCCAGCACAGATACGCAGTATTTT
CASAREPSTDTQYF
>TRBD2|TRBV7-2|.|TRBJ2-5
TGTGCCAGCAGCTTTGGCGGGAGCATGGGGACCCAGTACTTC
CASSFGGSMGTQYF
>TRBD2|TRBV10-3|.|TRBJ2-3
TGTGCCACGGCTGGGGTAGCGGGAGGAATAGATACGCAGTATTTT
CATAGVAGGIDTQYF
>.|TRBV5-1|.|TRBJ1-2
TGCGCCAGCAGCTTAGGGTCCTACAGCTATGGCTACACCTTC
CASSLGSYSYGYTF
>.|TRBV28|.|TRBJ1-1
TGTGCCAGCAGTTGGTACGGCTTGAACACTGAAGCTTTCTTT
CASSWYGLNTEAFF
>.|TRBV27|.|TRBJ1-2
TGTGCCAGCAGTTCCCACGGACGATATGGCTACACCTTC
CASSSHGRYGYTF
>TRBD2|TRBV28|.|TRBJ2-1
TGTGCCAGCAGAACTTCCTTGACTAGCGGAGTATACAATGAGCAGTTCTTC
CASRTSLTSGVYNEQFF
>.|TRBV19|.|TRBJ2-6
TGTGCCAGTAGTATAGCACACTGGGATATCTCTGGGGCCAACGTCCTGACTTTC
CASSIAHWDISGANVLTF
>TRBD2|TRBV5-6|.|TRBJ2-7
TGTGCCAGCAGCTTGGTTAGCGGGAGGGAATACGAGCAGTACTTC
CASSLVSGREYEQYF
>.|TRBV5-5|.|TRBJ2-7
TGTGCCAGCAGCTTGAGTATCTCCTACGAGCAGTACTTC
CASSLSISYEQYF
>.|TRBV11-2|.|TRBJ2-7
TGTGCCAGCAGCTTAGATACGTGGGGAAGATCCTACGAGCAGTACTTC
CASSLDTWGRSYEQYF
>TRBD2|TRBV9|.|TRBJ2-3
TGTGCCAGCAGCACTAGCGGGGGACCAGATACGCAGTATTTT
CASSTSGGPDTQYF
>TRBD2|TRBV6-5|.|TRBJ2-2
TGTGCCAGCAGACCTAGCGGGATGAACACCGGGGAGCTGTTTTTT
CASRPSGMNTGELFF
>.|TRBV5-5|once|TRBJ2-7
TGTGCCAGCAGCCTCATAAGGACCTACGAGCAGTACTTC
CASSLIRTYEQYF
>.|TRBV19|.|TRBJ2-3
TGTGCCAGTAGTATGCCCCGGGCCCCGAGCACAGATACGCAGTATTTT
CASSMPRAPSTDTQYF
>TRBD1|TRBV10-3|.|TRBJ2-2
TGTGCCATCAGTGGGAAGGGGGACAGCTTCGCGAACACCGGGGAGCTGTTTTTT
CAISGKGDSFANTGELFF
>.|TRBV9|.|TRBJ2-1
TGTGCCAGCAGCCCCAAGCAGGGGTTGGGGAATGAGCAGTTCTTC
CASSPKQGLGNEQFF
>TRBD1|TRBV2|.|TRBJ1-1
TGTGCCAGCAGTGAAGGGACAGGGAGCACTGAAGCTTTCTTT
CASSEGTGSTEAFF
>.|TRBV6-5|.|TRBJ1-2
TGTGCCAGCAGTTACCAAGGGGGGAGCGCGGGCTACACCTTC
CASSYQGGSAGYTF
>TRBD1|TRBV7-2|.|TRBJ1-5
TGTGCCAGCAGCTCCCGGGACAGGGTTCAGCCCCAGCATTTT
CASSSRDRVQPQHF
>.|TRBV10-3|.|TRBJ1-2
TGTGCCATCAGTGAAACCGACACCAACTATGGCTACACCTTC
CAISETDTNYGYTF
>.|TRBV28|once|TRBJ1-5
TGTGCCAGCAGTTTAATGGGTGGTCAGCCCCAGCATTTT
CASSLMGGQPQHF
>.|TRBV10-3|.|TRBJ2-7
TGTGCCACCGGAGAGGGGTTTCCCTACGAGCAGTACTTC
CATGEGFPYEQYF
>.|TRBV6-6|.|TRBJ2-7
TGTGCCAGCAGCTCCTGGACTACCCCCTACGAGCAGTACTTC
CASSSWTTPYEQYF
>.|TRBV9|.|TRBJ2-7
TGTGCCAGCAGCGTAGCGCAGGGTGACTACGAGCAGTACTTC
CASSVAQGDYEQYF
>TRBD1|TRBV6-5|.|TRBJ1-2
TGTGCCAGCAGTTACGGGGGACAGGGGAGAAAGGGCTACACCTTC
CASSYGGQGRKGYTF
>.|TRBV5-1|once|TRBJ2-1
TGCGCCAGCAGCTTGGCGGGGGAGGTCACCTACAATGAGCAGTTCTTC
CASSLAGEVTYNEQFF
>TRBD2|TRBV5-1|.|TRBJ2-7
TGCGCCAGCAGCTTTCTAGCGGGCGAAACCTACGAGCAGTACTTC
CASSFLAGETYEQYF
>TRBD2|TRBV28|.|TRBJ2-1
TGTGCCAGCAGTTTAAGCGGGAGGAGGGACAATGAGCAGTTCTTC
CASSLSGRRDNEQFF
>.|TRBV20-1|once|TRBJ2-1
TGCAGTGGCAATGAGCAGTTCTTC
CSGNEQFF
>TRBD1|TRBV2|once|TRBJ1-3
TGTGCCAGCAGGCTGACAGGGTCAGGAAACACCATATATTTT
CASRLTGSGNTIYF
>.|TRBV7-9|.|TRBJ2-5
TGTGCCAGCAGCTTAGGGGGACGGCGGTACCAAGAGACCCAGTACTTC
CASSLGGRRYQETQYF